The T cell receptor (beta chain) under discussion was sequenced for a study of blood T cell repertoires in COVID-19. Background on the study: Sites across the United States, Italy and Spain contributed samples from acute and convalescent COVID-19. PBMCs, B-cell-depleted T cells, or T cells were the source of the cDNA or gDNA that made up the material.

V lost 1 base and J lost 3, with 11 bases in between. CDR3 size: 15 residues. Germline CDR1 SGHAT, CDR2 FQNNGV. Patients of the Seattle cohort, enrolled during active infection, were followed longitudinally. Methods used by the authors: Amplification with reference gene primers provided the estimates of nucleated cell counts. Generated by immunoSEQ multiplex PCR, the TCRdb table keeps only in-frame clones and is missing some. V and J calls and clone size are copied from that table; D and trimming were computed from the DNA. The data contain 70,000 to 90,000 clones, roughly 85% of them singletons. The source of this sequence is a man in his forties or fifties with COVID-19, enrolled during active disease. V gene TRBV11-2 combines with J gene TRBJ2-3, with unresolved D. Sequenced sample: peripheral blood. CDR3 nucleotides: TGTGCCAGCAGCTTAGTTCGGGTCAATACAGATACGCAGTATTTT. This translates into CASSLVRVNTDTQYF.